Shown below are 19 T cell receptor beta chains from a single sample sequenced in a study of cytomegalovirus exposure and HLA in healthy donors. With 60 Vbeta and 13 Jbeta primers, the PCR was carried out. Measured with immunoSEQ multiplex PCR; TCRdb has only the in-frame clones, and not every one. The sample has fewer than 100,000 clones, roughly 85% seen once. The specimen was PBMCs. The receptor source for this set is a female donor in good health and CMV-seronegative.

The chain joins TRBV4-3 to TRBJ2-1; perhaps TRBD2 as D (5 bases). The germline CDR1 and CDR2 sequences are LGHNA and YSLEER. V lost 1 base and J lost 7, with 8 bases in between. The CDR3 has 13 amino acids. CDR3 sequence (DNA): TGCGCCAGCAGCCAAGGACTAAAAAATGAGCAGTTCTTC. Translated: CASSQGLKNEQFF.

This clone was observed once. V and J are TRBV6-1 and TRBJ1-5, with D perhaps matching TRBD1 (6 bases). The V and J ends lost 0 bases and 5 bases respectively, with 17 bases between them. Germline assignment: CDR1 MNHNS and CDR2 SASEGT. The CDR3 runs to 17 residues. CDR3 loop: CASSEALRGARDQPQHF. The DNA of the CDR3 is TGTGCCAGCAGTGAAGCGCTTCGGGGGGCGCGGGATCAGCCCCAGCATTTT.

This clone was detected only once. The chain uses TRBV9 and TRBJ1-4; D gene uncertain. This CDR3 has 14 amino acids. V lost 1 base, J lost 8 bases, and 12 bases lay in between. The germline CDR1 and CDR2 sequences are SGDLS and YYNGEE. CDR3 nucleotide sequence: TGTGCCAGCAGCGTATCGGGGTTAGGGGAAAAACTGTTTTTT. This codes for CASSVSGLGEKLFF. Together with reference TRBV9 and TRBJ1-4, the CDR3 gives the full variable domain: DSGVTQTPKHLITATGQRVTLRCSPRSGDLSVYWYQQSLDQGLQFLIQYYNGEERAKGNILERFSAQQFPDLHSELNLSSLELGDSALYFCASSVSGLGEKLFFGSGTQLSVL.

The chain employs TRBV7-3 and TRBJ2-2; 8 bases fit TRBD1. CDR1 and CDR2 from the germline V gene are SGHTA and FQGTGA. Trimming took 4 bases from V and 4 from J; bases not matched to a gene: 2. This CDR3 is built from 14 residues. CDR3 sequence (DNA): TGTGCCAGCAGCTCACAGGGGGGCACCGGGGAGCTGTTTTTT. This codes for CASSSQGGTGELFF.

V and J are TRBV30 and TRBJ2-3, with 9 bases aligning to TRBD1. From germline, CDR1 is GTSNPN and CDR2 SVGIG (reference sequence). This CDR3 contains 18 residues. V trimming: 3 bases; J trimming: 0 bases; junction bases outside the gene matches: 13. CDR3 protein: CAWRPGQGTSASTDTQYF. The CDR3 DNA sequence: TGTGCCTGGAGGCCGGGACAGGGTACCTCCGCTAGCACAGATACGCAGTATTTT.

The V and J genes are TRBV7-2 and TRBJ1-5, with 9 bases lining up with TRBD1. V was pared by 4 bases and J by 5 bases, with 9 bases of the junction left unmatched. This CDR3 is 16 amino acids long. Germline CDR1 reads SGHTA; CDR2 reads FQGNSA. The CDR3 nucleotides are TGTGCCAGCAGCTCCGGATCCGGGACAGGGTATCAGCCCCAGCATTTT. It encodes CASSSGSGTGYQPQHF.

The chain employs TRBV5-6 and TRBJ2-5; the D is unclear. The ends were cut back, 0 bases at V and 5 bases at J, with 5 bases in the middle. The V gene's germline CDR1 is SGHDT and CDR2 YYEEEE. The CDR3 has 12 residues. CDR3 region: CASSLDAETQYF. DNA of the CDR3: TGTGCCAGCAGCTTGGATGCGGAGACCCAGTACTTC.

V gene TRBV10-2 combines with J gene TRBJ2-5; TRBD2 agrees at 11 bases. V shed 5 bases, J shed 1 base, and the junction held 3 bases outside the gene matches. The CDR3 consists of 15 residues. Germline V gene sequence: CDR1 WSHSY, CDR2 SAAADI. CDR3 DNA: TGCGCCAGCAGTCCTAGCGGGGGGAGCCAAGAGACCCAGTACTTC. Protein sequence: CASSPSGGSQETQYF.

V usage is TRBV5-1 and J usage is TRBJ2-7; possibly TRBD1 for D (6 bases). The V gene lost 9 bases and the J gene lost 0 bases, with 16 bases spanning the gap. This CDR3 contains 14 residues. Germline values: CDR1 SGHRS, CDR2 YFSETQ. CDR3 in amino acids: CATQQGPSSYEQYF. CDR3 coding DNA: TGCGCCACCCAACAGGGTCCTAGCTCCTACGAGCAGTACTTC.

J is TRBJ2-1 and V is TRBV13, with 8 bases lining up with TRBD2. CDR3 length: 14 amino acids. Germline CDR1 and CDR2: PRHDT and FYEKMQ (reference sequence). Unmatched junction bases numbered 9, after V lost 5 bases and J lost 9 bases. The CDR3: CASSPGGGRGEQFF. CDR3 bases: TGTGCCAGCAGCCCGGGCGGGGGGAGAGGTGAGCAGTTCTTC.

The genes are TRBV15 and TRBJ1-2, with TRBD1 matching 7 bases. The CDR3 covers 15 residues. V trimming: 3 bases; J trimming: 5 bases; junction bases outside the gene matches: 9. Germline values: CDR1 LNHNV, CDR2 YYDKDF (reference sequence). The CDR3 DNA sequence: TGTGCCACCAGCAGTAACCGGGACAGTCCTTATGGCTACACCTTC. Translation gives CATSSNRDSPYGYTF.

CDR3 sequence (DNA): TGTGCCAGCGGGGCGGGAGAGGGCACAGATACGCAGTATTTT. Translating gives CASGAGEGTDTQYF. This chain joins TRBV9 and TRBJ2-3; 7 bases are shared with TRBD2. The CDR3 spans 14 residues. Trimming cost V 7 bases and J 1 base; bases outside gene matches: 6. In germline, CDR1 is SGDLS, CDR2 YYNGEE.

The chain couples TRBV4-3 to TRBJ1-1; D is perhaps TRBD1 (6 bases). The CDR3 has 14 residues. V dropped 4 bases and J dropped 4 bases, with 13 bases sitting between them. Germline values: CDR1 LGHNA, CDR2 YSLEER. The CDR3 sequence is CASSRTALGTEAFF. The DNA for the CDR3 is TGCGCCAGCAGCCGGACAGCGTTGGGCACTGAAGCTTTCTTT.

The gene calls are TRBV4-1 and TRBJ2-1, with 10 nucleotides matching TRBD1. The CDR3 loop spans 16 amino acids. CDR1 and CDR2 from the germline V gene are MGHRA and YSYEKL. Trimming took 3 bases from V and 0 from J; bases not matched to a gene: 2. The CDR3 bases are TGCGCCAGCAGCCAGGGACAGGGGAGCTCCTACAATGAGCAGTTCTTC. The encoded protein is CASSQGQGSSYNEQFF.

This clone came up a few times. The conserved final phenylalanine or tryptophan is absent from the CDR3, which likely points to a read error. Because the CDR3's place on the DNA is in doubt, the DNA is left out and the CDR3 is given as listed by TCRdb. This chain uses TRBV5-6 with TRBJ1-2; TRBD1 reflects the table's D call only, with no check against the DNA. Germline values: CDR1 SGHDT, CDR2 YYEEEE. The CDR3 length is 13 residues, termini included. The CDR3: CASSVRDRALSTH.

This clone was counted once. This chain joins TRBV2 and TRBJ1-2; D is unresolved. CDR1 is SNHLY and CDR2 is FYNNEI in the germline V gene. The CDR3 covers 12 residues. The V gene lost 6 bases and the J gene lost 1 base, with 6 bases spanning the gap. The CDR3 reads CASRRDNYGYTF. The CDR3 nucleotides read TGTGCCAGCAGGAGGGATAACTATGGCTACACCTTC. The complete variable domain, with remaining parts taken from reference TRBV2 and TRBJ1-2, reads EPEVTQTPSHQVTQMGQEVILRCVPISNHLYFYWYRQILGQKVEFLVSFYNNEISEKSEIFDDQFSVERPDGSNFTLKIRSTKLEDSAMYFCASRRDNYGYTFGSGTRLTVV.

CDR3 coding DNA: TGCAGCGTTGGGCTAGCGGGGGGCCCCTACAATGAGCAGTTCTTC. Residues: CSVGLAGGPYNEQFF. The rearrangement joins TRBV29-1 to TRBJ2-1; 11 bases fit TRBD2. Germline lookup yields CDR1 SQVTM and CDR2 ANQGSEA. J gave up 2 bases and V 4 bases, and 4 bases lay outside the gene matches. CDR3 size: 15 residues.

The gene calls are TRBV4-2 and TRBJ2-1, with TRBD2 matching over 9 bases. J lost 15 bases, V lost 5 bases, and 17 bases had no gene match. The CDR3 length is 15 residues. CDR1 LGHNA and CDR2 YNFKEQ come from the germline V gene. CDR3 nucleotides: TGTGCCAGCAGCACTTCCCCCCCTCGGGCGGGAGGGCCGTTCTTC. This gives the protein CASSTSPPRAGGPFF.

The V call is TRBV4-3, the J call TRBJ1-2; D is perhaps TRBD1 (5 bases). The germline V and J ends were trimmed by 0 bases and 1 base, with 9 bases remaining between them. This CDR3 is built from 15 residues. Per germline, CDR1 LGHNA and CDR2 YSLEER. The CDR3 sequence: CASSQDPQGNYGYTF. CDR3 DNA: TGCGCCAGCAGCCAAGATCCCCAGGGTAACTATGGCTACACCTTC.